The clone carrying this T cell receptor (beta chain) has more than one count but fewer than ten. This record comes from a study of T-cell reconstitution after alpha-beta-depleted transplantation in children. Using unique molecular identifiers, the investigators prepared the TCRbeta library. TCRdb re-called the PCR reads through MiXCR, storing one row per CDR3 protein. The table shows over 400,000 distinct CDR3 sequences, with roughly an eighth occurring only once. V was trimmed by 5 bases and J by 2 bases, leaving 12 bases between them. This CDR3 is built from 14 residues. Germline CDR1 SGHTA, CDR2 FQGNSA.

The rearrangement uses TRBV7-2 and TRBJ2-5; D gene unclear. The TCR sequence derives from a human donor who donated a stem cell graft to a child with combined immunodeficiency. The sequencing used PBMCs from the stem cell graft donor, collected from the stem cell graft. CDR3 loop: CASSPPGLQETQYF. The CDR3, as DNA: TGTGCCAGCAGCCCCCCGGGCCTACAAGAGACCCAGTACTTC.